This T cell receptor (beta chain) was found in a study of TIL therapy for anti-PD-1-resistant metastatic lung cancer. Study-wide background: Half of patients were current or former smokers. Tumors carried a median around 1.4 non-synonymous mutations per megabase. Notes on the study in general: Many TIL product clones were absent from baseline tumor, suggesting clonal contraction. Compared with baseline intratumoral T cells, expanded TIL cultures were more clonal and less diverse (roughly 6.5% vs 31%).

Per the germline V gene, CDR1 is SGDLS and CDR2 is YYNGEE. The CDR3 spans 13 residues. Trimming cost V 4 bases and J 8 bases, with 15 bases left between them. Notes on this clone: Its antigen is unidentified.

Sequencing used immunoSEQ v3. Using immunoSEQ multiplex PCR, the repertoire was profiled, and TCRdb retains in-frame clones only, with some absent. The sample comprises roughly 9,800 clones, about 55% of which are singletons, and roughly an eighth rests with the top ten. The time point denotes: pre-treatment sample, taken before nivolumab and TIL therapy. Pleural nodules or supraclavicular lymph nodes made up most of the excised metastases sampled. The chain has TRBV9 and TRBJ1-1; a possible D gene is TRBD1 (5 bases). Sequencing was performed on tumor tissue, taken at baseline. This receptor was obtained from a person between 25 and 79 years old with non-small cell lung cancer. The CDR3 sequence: CASSWGGDGEAFF. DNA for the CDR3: TGTGCCAGCAGCTGGGGCGGTGATGGAGAAGCTTTCTTT. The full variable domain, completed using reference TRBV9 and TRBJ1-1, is DSGVTQTPKHLITATGQRVTLRCSPRSGDLSVYWYQQSLDQGLQFLIQYYNGEERAKGNILERFSAQQFPDLHSELNLSSLELGDSALYFCASSWGGDGEAFFGQGTRLTVV.